The subject of this entry is one T cell receptor (beta chain). Its matching antigen is unknown. This CDR3 has 11 amino acids. Germline V gene sequence: CDR1 LNHDA, CDR2 SQIVND (reference sequence). V lost 6 bases to trimming and J lost 11 bases, with 12 bases between them. The data stem from a study of T cell responses to AZD1222 COVID-19 vaccine. Regarding the study as a whole: Regions left unmutated in variants are reportedly the target of nearly half of spike-specific TCRs.

This table comes from immunoSEQ multiplex PCR, and its TCRdb copy is limited to in-frame clones, with some not included. Here the sample spans about 110,000 clones, 80% to 95% being singletons. Sequenced here: peripheral blood, sampled 28 days after the second AZD1222 dose. J is TRBJ2-3 and V is TRBV19; the D gene is possibly TRBD2 (5 bases). The receptor was isolated from an adult who received the AZD1222 COVID-19 vaccine. The CDR3 spells CASSSRGEQYF. As DNA, the CDR3 is TGTGCCAGTAGCTCCCGGGGTGAGCAGTATTTT.